What follows are 30 T cell receptor beta chains derived from one specimen sequenced in a study of blood T cell repertoires in COVID-19 (dated by TCRdb to the early 2020s). The library was made by the immunoSEQ multiplex PCR assay. TCRdb holds this immuneACCESS table with in-frame rearrangements only. Some clones are missing; in checked studies, unresolved V genes explain under half, and the rest has no known cause. The table for this sample lists approximately 240,000 clones; about 88% of them were counted only once. The ten top clones hold around 2.2% of the sample. The sequenced sample consisted of peripheral blood. All receptors come from a woman between 40 and 50 years old who had recovered from COVID-19.

This chain joins TRBV5-3 and TRBJ1-2, with D unresolved. TRBV5-3 qualifies as an ORF whose function is uncertain. V dropped 4 bases and J dropped 5 bases, with 6 bases sitting between them. This CDR3 has 11 amino acids. This CDR3 is CARSLEYGYTF. The CDR3 bases are TGTGCCAGAAGCCTCGAGTATGGCTACACCTTC.

The chain employs TRBV27 and TRBJ1-4; D is unclear. Germline CDR1 reads MNHEY; CDR2 reads SMNVEV (reference sequence). V was cut by 5 bases and J by 7 bases, with 11 bases left in between. This CDR3 has 13 amino acids. The CDR3 bases are TGTGCCAGCAGTGATCATACAACTGAAAAACTGTTTTTT. As protein: CASSDHTTEKLFF.

The genes are TRBV2 and TRBJ2-5; 10 bases match TRBD2. Trimming took 3 bases from V and 7 from J; bases not matched to a gene: 8. This CDR3 is built from 15 residues. Germline-derived CDR1 and CDR2 are SNHLY and FYNNEI. The CDR3 nucleotides are TGTGCCAGCAGTGATTCCAGCGGGGGGGCCGCGACCCAGTACTTC. This sequence encodes CASSDSSGGAATQYF.

J is TRBJ2-7 and V is TRBV5-6; D unresolved. In germline, CDR1 is SGHDT, CDR2 YYEEEE. This CDR3 has 11 residues. The ends were cut back, 2 bases at V and 6 bases at J, with 6 bases in the middle. DNA for the CDR3: TGTGCCAGCAGCTTTAGTGGCGAGCAGTACTTC. Amino acid sequence: CASSFSGEQYF.

The rearrangement joins TRBV29-1 to TRBJ2-3; 10 bases are shared with TRBD1. The length of the CDR3 is 15 residues. The V and J ends lost 6 bases and 0 bases, in that order; junction bases with no gene match: 6. Germline V gene data show CDR1 as SQVTM and CDR2 as ANQGSEA. The CDR3 DNA sequence: TGCAGCGTCTTGGGGGACAGGGGTAGCACAGATACGCAGTATTTT. Protein sequence: CSVLGDRGSTDTQYF.

In this sample, this clone turned up a few times. The chain is built from TRBV5-1 and TRBJ2-3; TRBD2 aligns across 8 bases. CDR1 is SGHRS, CDR2 YFSETQ, per germline. V dropped 2 bases and J dropped 4; count of bases not matched to a gene: 9. The length of the CDR3 is 16 residues. The CDR3 here is CASSFQVGRGADTQYF. As DNA, the CDR3 is TGCGCCAGCAGCTTTCAAGTCGGGAGGGGGGCAGATACGCAGTATTTT.

The chain is built from TRBV19 and TRBJ2-7, with 12 bases aligning to TRBD2. Germline V gene sequence: CDR1 LNHDA, CDR2 SQIVND (reference sequence). V was pared by 7 bases and J by 8 bases, with 12 bases of the junction left unmatched. This CDR3 is 15 amino acids long. The CDR3 here is CASTPTSGRRVKQYF. In nucleotides, the CDR3 is TGTGCCAGTACCCCGACTAGCGGGAGAAGGGTAAAGCAGTACTTC.

V usage is TRBV19 and J usage is TRBJ2-2, with D maybe TRBD1 (6 bases). The CDR3 consists of 20 residues. The V end was cut by 4 bases, the J end by 0 bases, with 24 bases between. Germline V CDR1 and CDR2: LNHDA, SQIVND (reference sequence). CDR3 sequence: CASSSPGGPTGTPNTGELFF. For the CDR3, the DNA is TGTGCCAGTAGTAGCCCTGGGGGACCAACCGGGACACCGAACACCGGGGAGCTGTTTTTT. Filled out from reference TRBV19 and TRBJ2-2, the complete variable domain reads DGGITQSPKYLFRKEGQNVTLSCEQNLNHDAMYWYRQDPGQGLRLIYYSQIVNDFQKGDIAEGYSVSREKKESFPLTVTSAQKNPTAFYLCASSSPGGPTGTPNTGELFFGEGSRLTVL.

The J gene is TRBJ2-7, the V gene TRBV4-1; D is unresolved. There are 14 residues in the CDR3. Per the germline V gene, CDR1 is MGHRA and CDR2 is YSYEKL. V lost 2 bases and J lost 4, with 12 bases in between. Written as DNA, the CDR3 is TGCGCCAGCAGCCAAACAGTATCTGCGTACGAGCAGTACTTC. Translated, it gives CASSQTVSAYEQYF.

The chain employs TRBV4-3 and TRBJ2-2, with TRBD1 matching over 7 bases. V lost 0 bases and J lost 1; bases outside the gene matches: 11. From germline, CDR1 is LGHNA and CDR2 YSLEER. CDR3 length: 19 amino acids. The DNA for the CDR3 is TGCGCCAGCAGCCAAGATCGGATAAGGAGACAGGGGAACACCGGGGAGCTGTTTTTT. This translates into CASSQDRIRRQGNTGELFF.

Comment on this clone: The junction departs from germline at one end; a sequencing error may be responsible. V and J are TRBV7-9 and TRBJ1-2, with TRBD1 matching over 10 bases. CDR1 is SEHNR, CDR2 FQNEAQ, per germline (reference sequence). This CDR3 is 15 amino acids long. The chain's CDR3 is CASSLAGQGLNGYTF. In DNA form, the CDR3 reads TGTGCCAGCAGCCTAGCGGGACAGGGGCTGAATGGCTACACCTTC.

The J gene is TRBJ1-2, the V gene TRBV9, with 10 nucleotides matching TRBD1. The J segment lost 3 bases and the V segment lost 0 bases, leaving 5 bases of the junction unmatched. The germline V gene encodes CDR1 SGDLS and CDR2 YYNGEE. The CDR3 spans 16 residues. The CDR3 nucleotides are TGTGCCAGCAGCGTAGCCCTGACAGGGGGCGACTATGGCTACACCTTC. Translating gives CASSVALTGGDYGYTF.

The chain uses TRBV4-2 and TRBJ2-3, with 9 bases matching TRBD2. With 4 bases clipped from V and 1 base from J, the junction kept 3 bases outside the gene matches. This CDR3 is 15 amino acids long. Germline V gives CDR1 LGHNA, CDR2 YNFKEQ. The CDR3 region is CASSLAGVGTDTQYF. The CDR3 coding sequence is TGTGCCAGCAGCCTAGCGGGAGTAGGCACAGATACGCAGTATTTT.

The gene calls are TRBV4-1 and TRBJ1-2; the D is unclear. Trimming shortened V by 0 bases and J by 4 bases, and 15 bases separated the two germline ends. Germline CDR1 is MGHRA and CDR2 is YSYEKL. CDR3 length equals 16 residues. The CDR3 region is CASSQDRALKSYGYTF. The CDR3 coding sequence is TGCGCCAGCAGCCAAGATCGAGCCCTGAAAAGCTATGGCTACACCTTC.

The chain links TRBV6-5 to TRBJ1-2; TRBD1 matches at 8 bases. The CDR3 is made up of 14 amino acids. CDR1 and CDR2 (germline): MNHEY, SVGAGI. J was trimmed by 6 bases and V by 6 bases; bases with no gene match: 9. CDR3 protein: CASSPRGREDGYTF. The CDR3 bases are TGTGCCAGCAGCCCCAGGGGGCGCGAGGATGGCTACACCTTC.

The chain uses TRBV19 and TRBJ2-1; 9 bases match TRBD2. Germline V lookup: CDR1 LNHDA, CDR2 SQIVND (reference sequence). The trim removed 1 base at V and 3 bases at J, leaving 7 bases unmatched. The CDR3 runs 17 residues. The CDR3 sequence: CASSIGRGRAGYNEQFF. CDR3 sequence (DNA): TGTGCCAGTAGTATAGGACGCGGGAGGGCCGGCTACAATGAGCAGTTCTTC.

This clone was observed a single time. The chain has TRBV5-6 and TRBJ2-4; tentatively, D is TRBD2 (6 bases). CDR1 and CDR2 (germline): SGHDT, YYEEEE. The CDR3 loop spans 13 amino acids. The V end was cut by 0 bases, the J end by 7 bases, with 8 bases between. The CDR3 here is CASSLVEGNIQYF. CDR3 bases: TGTGCCAGCAGCTTGGTGGAGGGCAACATTCAGTACTTC.

As DNA, the CDR3 is TGTGCCAGTAGTAGTGCGGCGGGAGGGCCGGAAGAGCAGTACTTC. It codes for CASSSAAGGPEEQYF. The chain recombines TRBV19 with TRBJ2-7; TRBD2 aligns across 9 bases. The CDR3 is 15 amino acids. V dropped 4 bases and J dropped 7; count of bases not matched to a gene: 11. Germline-derived CDR1 and CDR2 are LNHDA and SQIVND (reference sequence).

The rearrangement uses TRBV3-1 (or the pseudogene TRBV3-2) and TRBJ2-1; TRBD2 matches at 8 bases. This CDR3 is built from 15 residues. After removal of 5 bases from V and 4 bases from J, the junction contained 7 bases not matched to a gene. Per the germline V gene, CDR1 is LGHDT and CDR2 is YNNKEL (reference sequence). This CDR3 is CASSGAGGRYNEQFF. CDR3 sequence (DNA): TGTGCCAGCAGCGGGGCGGGGGGAAGGTACAATGAGCAGTTCTTC.

This chain uses TRBV6-6 with TRBJ2-2; 7 nucleotides line up with TRBD1. The germline CDR1 and CDR2 sequences are MNHNY and SVGAGI (reference sequence). The CDR3 loop spans 14 amino acids. The V gene end was trimmed by 6 bases and the J gene end by 0 bases; junction bases not matched to a gene: 1. The CDR3 DNA is TGTGCCAGCAGGGGGACAGCGAACACCGGGGAGCTGTTTTTT. It specifies CASRGTANTGELFF.

The chain combines TRBV3-1 (or the pseudogene TRBV3-2) with TRBJ2-2; 9 bases match TRBD2. The CDR3 is made up of 17 amino acids. Germline lookup yields CDR1 LGHDT and CDR2 YNNKEL (reference sequence). V lost 1 base, J lost 0 bases, and 3 bases stayed unmatched. The CDR3 sequence is CASSQVPSGANTGELFF. CDR3 DNA: TGTGCCAGCAGCCAAGTACCTAGCGGGGCGAACACCGGGGAGCTGTTTTTT.

This chain joins TRBV19 and TRBJ2-2; maybe TRBD2 (6 bases). Germline V gives CDR1 LNHDA, CDR2 SQIVND (reference sequence). The CDR3 is made up of 14 amino acids. V gave up 6 bases and J gave up 9 bases, with 17 bases separating them. In nucleotides, the CDR3 is TGTGCCAGTAGCTCTACCGGGACTCGAAGGGAGCTGTTTTTT. Residues: CASSSTGTRRELFF.

The rearrangement links TRBV27 to TRBJ2-1; D not certain. The V end was cut by 6 bases, the J end by 1 base, with 7 bases between. CDR1 is MNHEY, CDR2 SMNVEV, per germline (reference sequence). The CDR3 totals 13 residues. The CDR3: CASRLTSYNEQFF. The CDR3 DNA is TGTGCCAGCAGACTGACATCCTACAATGAGCAGTTCTTC.

The chain uses TRBV5-8 and TRBJ2-5; D is possibly TRBD1 (6 bases). Trimming left V 4 bases short and J 1 base short, with 14 bases between. Germline CDR1 SGHTS, CDR2 YDEGEE. CDR3 length equals 15 residues. DNA for the CDR3: TGTGCCAGCAGCGTTTTGGGGGCTGCCCAAGAGACCCAGTACTTC. Translating gives CASSVLGAAQETQYF.

The CDR3 region is CATSDLRGRDNEQFF. The CDR3 bases are TGTGCCACCAGTGATTTACGCGGGAGGGACAATGAGCAGTTCTTC. The chain has TRBV24-1 and TRBJ2-1, with TRBD2 identical over 9 bases. Looked up from germline, CDR1 is KGHDR and CDR2 is SFDVKD. V trimming: 1 base; J trimming: 5 bases; junction bases outside the gene matches: 2. The CDR3 is 15 residues long.

Comment on this clone: One end of the junction varies from germline; a read error may be responsible. The rearrangement uses TRBV13 and TRBJ1-6; D not resolved. The germline CDR1 and CDR2 sequences are PRHDT and FYEKMQ (reference sequence). The CDR3 is 14 residues long. The CDR3 DNA reads TGTGTCAGCAGCCAAAGAGGAGAAAATTCACCCCTCCACTTT. Amino acids: CVSSQRGENSPLHF.

The chain joins TRBV24-1 to TRBJ1-2; D is possibly TRBD1 (5 bases). Germline CDR1 and CDR2: KGHDR and SFDVKD. The CDR3 extends over 14 amino acids. V lost 3 bases, J lost 0 bases, and 7 bases lay in between. CDR3 DNA sequence: TGTGCCACCAGTGATACAGGAACTAACTATGGCTACACCTTC. Translated, it gives CATSDTGTNYGYTF.

The chain joins TRBV5-5 to TRBJ2-5, with 7 bases fitting TRBD1. Losses at the gene ends were 0 bases for V and 0 bases for J; bases not matched to a gene: 8. The CDR3 covers 17 residues. Germline CDR1 SGHKS, CDR2 YYEKEE (reference sequence). CDR3 in amino acids: CASSLDRAGGNQETQYF. CDR3 nucleotides: TGTGCCAGCAGCTTGGACCGGGCAGGGGGTAACCAAGAGACCCAGTACTTC.

The chain employs TRBV24-1 and TRBJ2-6; TRBD2 agrees at 7 bases. V trimming: 4 bases; J trimming: 0 bases; junction bases outside the gene matches: 8. The germline gives CDR1 KGHDR, CDR2 SFDVKD. CDR3 length: 18 amino acids. CDR3 residues: CATSEPREGPSGANVLTF. Written as DNA, the CDR3 is TGTGCCACCAGTGAGCCGAGGGAGGGTCCCTCTGGGGCCAACGTCCTGACTTTC.

This rearrangement joins TRBV5-6 to TRBJ1-4, with D tentatively TRBD1 (5 bases). Germline-derived CDR1 and CDR2 are SGHDT and YYEEEE. The CDR3 totals 16 residues. Trimming cost V 6 bases and J 3 bases, with 18 bases left between them. CDR3 region: CASTRIGEDSNEKLFF. DNA of the CDR3: TGTGCCAGCACCCGGATAGGGGAGGATTCTAATGAAAAACTGTTTTTT.